This T cell receptor beta chain was sequenced for a study of cytomegalovirus exposure and HLA in healthy donors. The study's findings and limits: Fewer N-insertions (relative to the approximately 700-donor mean) were reportedly seen in an Asian-associated ancestry cluster in a later analysis. In a later analysis, TCR beta V- and J-gene trimming was associated with a missense DCLRE1C variant.

PCR used 60 Vbeta primers and 13 Jbeta primers. Data came from immunoSEQ multiplex PCR; TCRdb stores just in-frame clones and leaves some out. The sample lists some 79,000 clones, about 60% occurring once. As for this clone: Its antigen is unidentified.

After removal of 6 bases from V and 10 bases from J, the junction contained 15 bases not matched to a gene. The germline CDR1 and CDR2 sequences are MDHEN and SYDVKM. The CDR3 is 17 residues long. The TCR was taken from a woman in her thirties or forties in good health and CMV-seropositive. The V gene is TRBV28, the J gene TRBJ2-1; 13 bases fit TRBD2. The sequenced sample consisted of PBMCs. The CDR3 DNA reads as TGTGCCAGCAGACCGCTCGTTGGGACTAGCGGGACTGGGGAGCAGTTCTTC. Translated, it gives CASRPLVGTSGTGEQFF.